The rows below give T cell receptor beta chains drawn from one sample of a study of STAT5B mutations in CD4+ large granular lymphocyte leukemia. Repertoires were generated with immunoSEQ multiplex PCR, while TCRdb's copy carries only in-frame clones and drops some. This table holds about 24,000 clones, roughly 79% found once. Sequenced: CD4+ T cells from blood buffy coats. These receptors were taken from a human donor in good health. CDR3s include the opening cysteine and the closing phenylalanine or tryptophan. A D gene is named only where the DNA matches it firmly. Clone size is shown for a subset of rows, as once, few, many or a class of expanded clone.

d_gene: TRBD1; abundance: NA; j_gene: TRBJ1-5; v_gene: TRBV19; CDR3aa: CASSRGEGQGQPQHF; CDR3nt: TGTGCCAGTAGTAGGGGGGAAGGACAGGGACAGCCCCAGCATTTT
d_gene: NA; abundance: NA; j_gene: TRBJ1-2; v_gene: TRBV9; CDR3aa: CASSVAGWEASYTF; CDR3nt: TGTGCCAGCAGCGTAGCGGGTTGGGAGGCGAGCTACACCTTC
d_gene: TRBD1; abundance: NA; j_gene: TRBJ1-5; v_gene: TRBV18; CDR3aa: CASSPGGQNQPQHF; CDR3nt: TGTGCCAGCTCACCGGGGGGACAGAATCAGCCCCAGCATTTT
d_gene: NA; abundance: NA; j_gene: TRBJ2-7; v_gene: TRBV19; CDR3aa: CASSLGQTLLLYEQYF; CDR3nt: TGTGCCAGTAGTCTAGGACAGACCCTTCTCCTCTACGAGCAGTACTTC
d_gene: NA; abundance: once; j_gene: TRBJ2-6; v_gene: TRBV4-1; CDR3aa: CASSQEAASGANVLTF; CDR3nt: TGCGCCAGCAGCCAAGAAGCGGCCTCTGGGGCCAACGTCCTGACTTTC
d_gene: NA; abundance: NA; j_gene: TRBJ1-2; v_gene: TRBV5-1; CDR3aa: CASSLTSGPQGYGYTF; CDR3nt: TGCGCCAGCAGCTTGACCTCCGGGCCCCAGGGATATGGCTACACCTTC
d_gene: NA; abundance: few; j_gene: TRBJ1-1; v_gene: TRBV19; CDR3aa: CASSIRDGTEAFF; CDR3nt: TGTGCCAGTAGTATTAGGGACGGCACTGAAGCTTTCTTT
d_gene: NA; abundance: NA; j_gene: TRBJ1-4; v_gene: TRBV5-6; CDR3aa: CASSLAGLANEKLFF; CDR3nt: TGTGCCAGCAGCTTGGCCGGGCTGGCTAATGAAAAACTGTTTTTT
d_gene: NA; abundance: once; j_gene: TRBJ2-4; v_gene: TRBV5-6; CDR3aa: CASSLFRGGANIQYF; CDR3nt: TGTGCCAGCAGCTTGTTCAGGGGGGGGGCAAACATTCAGTACTTC
d_gene: NA; abundance: NA; j_gene: TRBJ1-2; v_gene: TRBV27; CDR3aa: CASSLLRSNYGYTF; CDR3nt: TGTGCCAGCAGTTTATTAAGGTCTAACTATGGCTACACCTTC
d_gene: TRBD1; abundance: NA; j_gene: TRBJ2-7; v_gene: TRBV7-2; CDR3aa: CASSLVFDRGSSYEQYF; CDR3nt: TGTGCCAGCAGCTTAGTTTTCGACAGGGGGTCATCCTACGAGCAGTACTTC
d_gene: NA; abundance: NA; j_gene: TRBJ2-5; v_gene: TRBV7-2; CDR3aa: CASSSYTGRQTQYF; CDR3nt: TGTGCCAGCAGCTCATATACGGGGAGGCAGACCCAGTACTTC
d_gene: NA; abundance: NA; j_gene: TRBJ1-2; v_gene: TRBV19; CDR3aa: CASSITAEGGYTF; CDR3nt: TGTGCCAGTAGTATAACAGCCGAGGGGGGCTACACCTTC
d_gene: NA; abundance: NA; j_gene: TRBJ1-2; v_gene: TRBV30; CDR3aa: CAWIGHLRVGYGYTF; CDR3nt: TGTGCCTGGATAGGACACCTCAGAGTCGGGTATGGCTACACCTTC
d_gene: NA; abundance: NA; j_gene: TRBJ2-7; v_gene: TRBV18; CDR3aa: CASSPGLVSYEQYF; CDR3nt: TGTGCCAGCTCACCAGGCCTAGTCTCCTACGAGCAGTACTTC
d_gene: TRBD2; abundance: once; j_gene: TRBJ2-1; v_gene: TRBV29-1; CDR3aa: CSVSPGGTSYNEQFF; CDR3nt: TGCAGCGTCTCCCCGGGGGGGACCTCTTACAATGAGCAGTTCTTC
d_gene: TRBD1; abundance: NA; j_gene: TRBJ1-2; v_gene: TRBV28; CDR3aa: CANRPPGGGYTF; CDR3nt: TGTGCCAACCGGCCTCCAGGGGGGGGCTACACCTTC
d_gene: TRBD1; abundance: NA; j_gene: TRBJ2-2; v_gene: TRBV6-6; CDR3aa: CASSYTTGGYTGELFF; CDR3nt: TGTGCCAGCAGTTACACTACAGGGGGTTACACCGGGGAGCTGTTTTTT
d_gene: NA; abundance: NA; j_gene: TRBJ2-7; v_gene: TRBV5-1; CDR3aa: CASSLWARTEQYF; CDR3nt: TGCGCCAGCAGCTTGTGGGCGAGGACGGAGCAGTACTTC
d_gene: TRBD1; abundance: few; j_gene: TRBJ2-7; v_gene: TRBV2; CDR3aa: CASRVQGALDEQYF; CDR3nt: TGTGCCAGCAGGGTACAGGGGGCGCTGGACGAGCAGTACTTC
d_gene: NA; abundance: NA; j_gene: TRBJ2-7; v_gene: TRBV20-1; CDR3aa: CSTWTKYEQYF; CDR3nt: TGCAGTACCTGGACCAAGTACGAGCAGTACTTC
d_gene: TRBD2; abundance: once; j_gene: TRBJ2-1; v_gene: TRBV19; CDR3aa: CASGTSGGRYNEQFF; CDR3nt: TGTGCCAGTGGAACCTCGGGGGGGCGGTACAATGAGCAGTTCTTC
d_gene: TRBD1; abundance: NA; j_gene: TRBJ1-4; v_gene: TRBV4-3; CDR3aa: CASSLEPGQGSEKLFF; CDR3nt: TGCGCCAGCAGCCTGGAACCGGGACAGGGGAGTGAAAAACTGTTTTTT
d_gene: TRBD2; abundance: NA; j_gene: TRBJ2-3; v_gene: TRBV7-2; CDR3aa: CASSSSWTSWPGYF; CDR3nt: TGTGCCAGCAGCTCCTCGTGGACTAGCTGGCCGGGGTATTTT
d_gene: TRBD1; abundance: once; j_gene: TRBJ1-1; v_gene: TRBV5-4; CDR3aa: CASSRTGAHTEAFF; CDR3nt: TGTGCCAGCAGCCGGACAGGGGCCCACACTGAAGCTTTCTTT
d_gene: TRBD1; abundance: NA; j_gene: TRBJ2-1; v_gene: TRBV5-1; CDR3aa: CASLAGTGGYNEQFF; CDR3nt: TGCGCCAGCTTAGCCGGGACAGGGGGTTACAATGAGCAGTTCTTC
d_gene: TRBD1; abundance: NA; j_gene: TRBJ2-7; v_gene: TRBV19; CDR3aa: CASSPQGVGSYEQYF; CDR3nt: TGTGCCAGTAGCCCACAGGGGGTCGGGTCCTACGAGCAGTACTTC
d_gene: NA; abundance: NA; j_gene: TRBJ2-3; v_gene: TRBV5-6; CDR3aa: CAFRTQGTDTQYF; CDR3nt: TGTGCCTTTAGGACCCAGGGCACAGATACGCAGTATTTT
d_gene: NA; abundance: NA; j_gene: TRBJ2-1; v_gene: TRBV11-2; CDR3aa: CASSFRAGNYNEQFF; CDR3nt: TGTGCCAGCAGCTTTCGGGCGGGAAACTACAATGAGCAGTTCTTC